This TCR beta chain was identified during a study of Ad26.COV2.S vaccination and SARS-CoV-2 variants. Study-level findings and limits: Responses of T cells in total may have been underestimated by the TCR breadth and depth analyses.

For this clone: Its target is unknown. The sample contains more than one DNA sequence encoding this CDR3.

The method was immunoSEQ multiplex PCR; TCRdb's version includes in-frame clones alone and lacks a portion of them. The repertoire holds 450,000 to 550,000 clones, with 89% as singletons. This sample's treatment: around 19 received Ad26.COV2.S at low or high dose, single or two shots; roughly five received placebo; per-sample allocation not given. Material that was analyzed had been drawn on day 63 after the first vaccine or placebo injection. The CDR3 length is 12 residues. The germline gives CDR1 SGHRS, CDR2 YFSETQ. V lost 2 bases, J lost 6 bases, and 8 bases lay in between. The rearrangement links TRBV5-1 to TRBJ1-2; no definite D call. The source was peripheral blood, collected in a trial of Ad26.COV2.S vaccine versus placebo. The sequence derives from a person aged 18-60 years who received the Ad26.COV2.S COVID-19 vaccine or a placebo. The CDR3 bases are TGCGCCAGCAGCTTCGTAGGAGATGGCTACACCTTC. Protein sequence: CASSFVGDGYTF.